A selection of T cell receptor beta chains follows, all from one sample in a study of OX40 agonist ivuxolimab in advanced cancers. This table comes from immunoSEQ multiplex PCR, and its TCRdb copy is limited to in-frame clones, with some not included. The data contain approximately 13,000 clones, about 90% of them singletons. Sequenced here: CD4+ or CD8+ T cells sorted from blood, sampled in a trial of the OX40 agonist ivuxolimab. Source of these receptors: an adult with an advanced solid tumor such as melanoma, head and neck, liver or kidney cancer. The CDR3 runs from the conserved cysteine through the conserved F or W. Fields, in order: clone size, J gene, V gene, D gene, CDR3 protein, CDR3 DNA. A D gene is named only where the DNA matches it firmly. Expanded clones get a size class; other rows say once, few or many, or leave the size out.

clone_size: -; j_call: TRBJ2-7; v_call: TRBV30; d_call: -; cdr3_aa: CAWSGLGEYEQYF; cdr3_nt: TGTGCCTGGAGTGGTCTAGGAGAGTACGAGCAGTACTTC
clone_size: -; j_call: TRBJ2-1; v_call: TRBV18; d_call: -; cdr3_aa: CASSPPGGRYNEQFF; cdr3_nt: TGTGCCAGCTCACCACCTGGGGGACGTTACAATGAGCAGTTCTTC
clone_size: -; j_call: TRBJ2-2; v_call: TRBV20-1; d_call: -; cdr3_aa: CSARVVGELFF; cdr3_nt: TGCAGTGCTAGAGTGGTCGGGGAGCTGTTTTTT
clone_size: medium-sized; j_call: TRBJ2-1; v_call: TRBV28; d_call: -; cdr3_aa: CASSLLPGSEQFF; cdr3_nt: TGTGCCAGCAGTTTATTGCCGGGGTCTGAGCAGTTCTTC
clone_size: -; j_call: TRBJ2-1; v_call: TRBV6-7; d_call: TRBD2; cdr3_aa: CASSYTLAGGPATEQFF; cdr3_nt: TGTGCCAGCAGTTACACCTTAGCGGGAGGGCCGGCGACTGAGCAGTTCTTC
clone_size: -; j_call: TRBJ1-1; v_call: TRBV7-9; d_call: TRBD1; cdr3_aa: CASSLGRQGGPKSEAFF; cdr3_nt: TGTGCCAGCAGCTTAGGCCGACAGGGTGGACCCAAGAGTGAAGCTTTCTTT
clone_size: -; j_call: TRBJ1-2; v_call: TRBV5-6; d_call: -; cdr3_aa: CASRPQGHYGYTF; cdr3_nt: TGTGCCAGCAGGCCACAGGGACACTATGGCTACACCTTC
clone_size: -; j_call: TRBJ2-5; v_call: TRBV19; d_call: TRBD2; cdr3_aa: CASSPGLAGGRETQYF; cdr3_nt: TGTGCCAGTAGTCCGGGACTAGCGGGGGGCCGAGAGACCCAGTACTTC
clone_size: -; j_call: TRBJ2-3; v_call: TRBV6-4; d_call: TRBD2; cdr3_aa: CASSDGSGGNSDTQYF; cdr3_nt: TGTGCCAGCAGTGATGGATCGGGGGGAAATTCAGATACGCAGTATTTT
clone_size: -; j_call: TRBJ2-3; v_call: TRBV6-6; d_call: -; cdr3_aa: CASSSSTDTQYF; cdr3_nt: TGTGCCAGCAGTTCTAGCACAGATACGCAGTATTTT
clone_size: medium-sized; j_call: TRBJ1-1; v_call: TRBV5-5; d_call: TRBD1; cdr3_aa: CASSRSRGGRNTEAFF; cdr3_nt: TGTGCCAGCAGCCGGTCCAGGGGGGGAAGGAACACTGAAGCTTTCTTT
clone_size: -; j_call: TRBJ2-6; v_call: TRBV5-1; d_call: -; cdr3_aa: CASSLVPIISSGANVLTF; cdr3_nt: TGCGCCAGCAGCTTGGTGCCGATAATAAGCTCTGGGGCCAACGTCCTGACTTTC
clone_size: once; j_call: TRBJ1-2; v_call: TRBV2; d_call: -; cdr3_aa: CASSEELTYGYTF; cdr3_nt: TGTGCCAGCAGTGAAGAACTCACCTATGGCTACACCTTC
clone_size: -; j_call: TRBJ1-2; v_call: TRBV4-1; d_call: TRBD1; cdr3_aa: CASSQDRDYGYTF; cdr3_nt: TGCGCCAGCAGCCAGGACAGGGACTATGGCTACACCTTC
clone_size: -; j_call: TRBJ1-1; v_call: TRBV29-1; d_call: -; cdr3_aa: CSVVETGTEAFF; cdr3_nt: TGCAGCGTCGTAGAAACAGGCACTGAAGCTTTCTTT
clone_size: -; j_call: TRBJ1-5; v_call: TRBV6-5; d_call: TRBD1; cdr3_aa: CASSRTGGGNQPQHF; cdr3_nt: TGTGCCAGCAGTCGGACAGGGGGGGGCAATCAGCCCCAGCATTTT
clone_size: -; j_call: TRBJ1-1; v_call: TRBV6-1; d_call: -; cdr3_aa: CASSESTGMNTEAFF; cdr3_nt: TGTGCCAGCAGTGAATCTACAGGAATGAACACTGAAGCTTTCTTT
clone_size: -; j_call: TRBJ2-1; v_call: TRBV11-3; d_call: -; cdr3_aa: CASSLSVGRVDEQFF; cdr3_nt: TGTGCCAGCAGCTTATCGGTAGGGCGTGTGGATGAGCAGTTCTTC
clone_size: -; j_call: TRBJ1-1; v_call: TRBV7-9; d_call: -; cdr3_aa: CASSLSDRGTEAFF; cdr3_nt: TGTGCCAGCAGCTTGTCGGACCGAGGCACTGAAGCTTTCTTT
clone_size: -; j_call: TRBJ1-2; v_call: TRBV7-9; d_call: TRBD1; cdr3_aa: CASSGGTDYYGYTF; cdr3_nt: TGTGCCAGCAGCGGTGGGACAGACTACTATGGCTACACCTTC
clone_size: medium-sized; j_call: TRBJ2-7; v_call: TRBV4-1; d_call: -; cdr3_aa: CASSQDWDGRDEQYF; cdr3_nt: TGCGCCAGCAGCCAAGATTGGGACGGAAGGGACGAGCAGTACTTC
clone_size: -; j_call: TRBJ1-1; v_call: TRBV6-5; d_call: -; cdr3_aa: CASVQNTEAFF; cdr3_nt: TGTGCCAGCGTTCAGAACACTGAAGCTTTCTTT
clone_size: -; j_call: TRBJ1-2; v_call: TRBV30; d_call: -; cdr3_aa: CAWSGQDYGYTF; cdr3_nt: TGTGCCTGGAGTGGACAGGACTATGGCTACACCTTC
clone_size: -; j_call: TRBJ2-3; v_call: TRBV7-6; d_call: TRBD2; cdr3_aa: CASSLRAAGSTDTQYF; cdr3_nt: TGTGCCAGCAGCTTACGGGCAGCGGGGAGCACAGATACGCAGTATTTT
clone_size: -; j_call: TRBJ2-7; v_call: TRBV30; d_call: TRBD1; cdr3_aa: CAWSQETGVYEQYF; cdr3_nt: TGTGCCTGGAGTCAAGAAACAGGGGTCTACGAGCAGTACTTC
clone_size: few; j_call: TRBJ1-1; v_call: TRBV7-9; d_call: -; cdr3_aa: CASWTPKEAFF; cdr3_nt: TGTGCCAGCTGGACACCCAAGGAAGCTTTCTTT
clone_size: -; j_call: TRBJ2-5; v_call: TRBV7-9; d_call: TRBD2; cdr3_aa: CASSLVLAGGPRETQYF; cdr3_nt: TGTGCCAGCAGCCTCGTACTAGCGGGGGGGCCTAGGGAGACCCAGTACTTC
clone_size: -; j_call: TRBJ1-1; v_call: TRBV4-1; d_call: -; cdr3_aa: CASSQSQGSANTEAFF; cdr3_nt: TGCGCCAGCAGCCAGTCCCAGGGTAGTGCGAACACTGAAGCTTTCTTT
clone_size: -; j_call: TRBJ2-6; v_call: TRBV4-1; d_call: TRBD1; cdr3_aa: CASRETGSGANVLTF; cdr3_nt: TGCGCCAGCAGGGAGACAGGGTCCGGGGCCAACGTCCTGACTTTC
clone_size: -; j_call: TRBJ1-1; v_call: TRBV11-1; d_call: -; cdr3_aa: CASSWDLNTEAFF; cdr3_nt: TGTGCCAGCAGCTGGGACCTTAATACTGAAGCTTTCTTT
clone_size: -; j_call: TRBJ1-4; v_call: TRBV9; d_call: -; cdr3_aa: CASSVGGTPNEKLFF; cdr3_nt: TGTGCCAGCAGCGTAGGAGGGACCCCTAATGAAAAACTGTTTTTT
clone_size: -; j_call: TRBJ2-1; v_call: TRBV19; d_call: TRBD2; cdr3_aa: CASSLRTSGSYNEQFF; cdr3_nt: TGTGCCAGTAGTCTTAGGACTAGCGGCTCCTACAATGAGCAGTTCTTC
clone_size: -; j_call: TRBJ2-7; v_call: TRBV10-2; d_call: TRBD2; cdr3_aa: CASSVGLGPYEQYF; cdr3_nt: TGCGCCAGCAGTGTAGGACTAGGCCCCTACGAGCAGTACTTC
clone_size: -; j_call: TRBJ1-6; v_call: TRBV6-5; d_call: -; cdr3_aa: CASSNGQPALHF; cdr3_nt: TGTGCCAGCAGCAATGGACAGCCTGCCCTCCACTTT
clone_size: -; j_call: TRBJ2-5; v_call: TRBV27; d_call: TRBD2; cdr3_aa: CASSRTSGPGETQYF; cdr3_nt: TGTGCCAGCAGTCGTACTAGCGGTCCGGGAGAGACCCAGTACTTC
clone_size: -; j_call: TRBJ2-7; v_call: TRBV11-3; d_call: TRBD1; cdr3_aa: CASSPRTGDRYEQYF; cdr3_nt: TGTGCCAGCAGCCCCCGGACAGGGGACCGCTACGAGCAGTACTTC
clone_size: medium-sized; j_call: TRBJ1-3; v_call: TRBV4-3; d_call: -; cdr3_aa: CASSQGRVTGNTIYF; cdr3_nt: TGCGCCAGCAGCCAGGGCAGGGTAACTGGAAACACCATATATTTT
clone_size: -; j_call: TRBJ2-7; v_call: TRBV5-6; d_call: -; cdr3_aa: CASRRQHAYEQYF; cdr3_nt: TGTGCCAGCAGAAGACAGCACGCCTACGAGCAGTACTTC
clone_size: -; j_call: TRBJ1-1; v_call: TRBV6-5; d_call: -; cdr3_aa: CASSYSIGLNTEAFF; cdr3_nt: TGTGCCAGCAGTTACTCGATCGGCTTGAACACTGAAGCTTTCTTT
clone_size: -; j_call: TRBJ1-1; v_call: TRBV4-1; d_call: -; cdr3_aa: CASSQGRRPEHKAFF; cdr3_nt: TGCGCCAGCAGTCAAGGCAGACGGCCCGAACATAAAGCTTTCTTT
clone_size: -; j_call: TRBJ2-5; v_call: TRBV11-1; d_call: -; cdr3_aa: CASSLVQGETQYF; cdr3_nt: TGTGCCAGCAGCTTAGTGCAGGGAGAGACCCAGTACTTC
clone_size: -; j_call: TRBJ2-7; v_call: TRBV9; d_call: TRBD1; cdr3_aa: CASSVGDSYEQYF; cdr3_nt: TGTGCCAGCAGCGTTGGGGACAGCTACGAGCAGTACTTC
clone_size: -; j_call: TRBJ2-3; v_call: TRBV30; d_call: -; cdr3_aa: CAWSPTDTQYF; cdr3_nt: TGTGCCTGGAGCCCCACAGATACGCAGTATTTT
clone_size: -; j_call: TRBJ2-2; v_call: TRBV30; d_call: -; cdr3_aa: CAWSVGTTGELFF; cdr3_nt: TGTGCCTGGAGTGTAGGGACCACCGGGGAGCTGTTTTTT
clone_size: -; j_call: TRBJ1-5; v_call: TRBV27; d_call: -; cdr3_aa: CASSPFRNQPQHF; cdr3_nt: TGTGCCAGCAGCCCATTTCGGAATCAGCCCCAGCATTTT
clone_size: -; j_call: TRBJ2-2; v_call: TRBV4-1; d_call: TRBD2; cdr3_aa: CASSQLGLAGGTGELFF; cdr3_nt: TGCGCCAGCAGCCAACTCGGACTAGCGGGAGGGACCGGGGAGCTGTTTTTT
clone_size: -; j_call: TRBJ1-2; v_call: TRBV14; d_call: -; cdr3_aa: CASSQDFGTGYYGYTF; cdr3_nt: TGTGCCAGCAGCCAAGATTTTGGAACAGGCTACTATGGCTACACCTTC
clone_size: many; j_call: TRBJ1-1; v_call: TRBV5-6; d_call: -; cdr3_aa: CASRYGGNTEAFF; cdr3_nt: TGTGCCAGCAGGTATGGGGGAAACACTGAAGCTTTCTTT
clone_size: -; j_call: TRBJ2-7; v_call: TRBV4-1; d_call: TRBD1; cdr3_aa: CASSLGGTGAYEQYF; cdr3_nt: TGCGCCAGCAGCCTCGGAGGGACAGGAGCCTACGAGCAGTACTTC
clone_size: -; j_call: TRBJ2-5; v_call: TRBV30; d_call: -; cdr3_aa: CAWSSFETQYF; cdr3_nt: TGTGCCTGGAGCAGTTTTGAGACCCAGTACTTC
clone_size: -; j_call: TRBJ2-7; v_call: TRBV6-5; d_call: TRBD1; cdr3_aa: CASSLGTGNYEQYF; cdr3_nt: TGTGCCAGCAGTCTAGGGACAGGGAACTACGAGCAGTACTTC
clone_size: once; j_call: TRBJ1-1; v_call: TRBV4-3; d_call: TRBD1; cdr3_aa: CASSQDPQGAWTEAFF; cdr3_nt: TGCGCCAGCAGCCAAGATCCGCAGGGGGCGTGGACTGAAGCTTTCTTT
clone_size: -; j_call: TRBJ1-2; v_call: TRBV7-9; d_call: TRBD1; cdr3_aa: CASSFGPTGNYGYTF; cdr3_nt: TGTGCCAGCAGCTTTGGGCCGACAGGGAACTATGGCTACACCTTC
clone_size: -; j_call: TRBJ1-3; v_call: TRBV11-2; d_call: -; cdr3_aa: CASSPTGPPRNTIYF; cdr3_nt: TGTGCCAGCAGCCCGACCGGGCCTCCAAGGAACACCATATATTTT
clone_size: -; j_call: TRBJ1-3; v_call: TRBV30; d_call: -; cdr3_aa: CAWRRKGKGNTIYF; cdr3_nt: TGTGCCTGGAGGAGGAAAGGGAAAGGAAACACCATATATTTT